The 20 T cell receptor beta chains below all came from one sample that was sequenced in a study of response to subunit inactivated influenza vaccine. TCRdb recomputed calls from the RT-PCR reads with MiXCR, one row per CDR3 protein. The top ten hold roughly 14% of the sample, which has some 500,000 distinct CDR3 sequences, 10% to 15% seen once. Source: PBMCs from blood, taken roughly 6 weeks after vaccination. The receptor set was obtained from a man aged 50 to 60 who received an inactivated influenza vaccine.

The V call is TRBV25-1, the J call TRBJ2-2, with D possibly being TRBD1 (6 bases). CDR3 length: 15 residues. Germline V lookup: CDR1 MGHDK, CDR2 SYGVNS. The V gene lost 4 bases and the J gene lost 0 bases, with 9 bases spanning the gap. CDR3 coding DNA: TGTGCCAGCAGTGGGTACAGGGCGAACACCGGGGAGCTGTTTTTT. Translated, it gives CASSGYRANTGELFF.

The chain combines TRBV27 with TRBJ2-3, with D perhaps TRBD2 (5 bases). This CDR3 comprises 15 residues. Trimming shortened V by 6 bases and J by 2 bases, and 15 bases separated the two germline ends. The germline gives CDR1 MNHEY, CDR2 SMNVEV (reference sequence). The CDR3 region has the DNA TGTGCCAGCAGCCGGGGTGGCGGGTTCACAGATACGCAGTATTTT. Protein product: CASSRGGGFTDTQYF.

The genes are TRBV7-7 and TRBJ2-5; TRBD2 agrees at 11 bases. The CDR3 loop spans 16 amino acids. Per germline, CDR1 SSHAT and CDR2 FNYEAQ (reference sequence). J gave up 4 bases and V 6 bases, and 10 bases lay outside the gene matches. The CDR3 spells CASSYHGLAGIETQYF. The CDR3, as DNA: TGTGCCAGCAGTTACCACGGACTAGCGGGTATAGAGACCCAGTACTTC. The full variable domain, with the rest looked up from reference TRBV7-7 and TRBJ2-5, is GAGVSQSPRYKVTKRGQDVTLRCDPISSHATLYWYQQALGQGPEFLTYFNYEAQPDKSGLPSDRFSAERPEGSISTLTIQRTEQRDSAMYRCASSYHGLAGIETQYFGPGTRLLVL.

This clonotype was picked up one time. The rearrangement joins TRBV7-9 to TRBJ2-1; a weak D match, TRBD1 (5 bases). Germline loops: CDR1 SEHNR, CDR2 FQNEAQ (reference sequence). V lost 5 bases and J 7 bases, leaving 12 bases between the germline ends. The CDR3 spans 13 residues. The CDR3 loop reads CASSTTRQNEQFF. Here the CDR3 DNA reads TGTGCCAGCAGCACAACCCGACAGAATGAGCAGTTCTTC. Supplemented by reference TRBV7-9 and TRBJ2-1, the full variable domain reads DTGVSQNPRHKITKRGQNVTFRCDPISEHNRLYWYRQTLGQGPEFLTYFQNEAQLEKSRLLSDRFSAERPKGSFSTLEIQRTEQGDSAMYLCASSTTRQNEQFFGPGTRLTVL.

The CDR3 DNA follows: TGTGCCAGCAGCTCCTACAAAACGAACACCGGGGAGCTGTTTTTT. Protein: CASSSYKTNTGELFF. The chain uses TRBV11-2 and TRBJ2-2; D gene ambiguous. Germline V gives CDR1 SGHAT, CDR2 FQNNGV. V lost 4 bases to trimming and J lost 0 bases, with 9 bases between them. This CDR3 has 15 amino acids. Together with reference TRBV11-2 and TRBJ2-2, the CDR3 gives the full variable domain: EAGVAQSPRYKIIEKRQSVAFWCNPISGHATLYWYQQILGQGPKLLIQFQNNGVVDDSQLPKDRFSAERLKGVDSTLKIQPAKLEDSAVYLCASSSYKTNTGELFFGEGSRLTVL.

This sequence joins TRBV5-1 and TRBJ1-3, with D possibly matching TRBD1 (5 bases). Germline assignment: CDR1 SGHRS and CDR2 YFSETQ. The CDR3 is made up of 15 amino acids. The V end was cut by 0 bases, the J end by 2 bases, with 9 bases between. CDR3 in DNA: TGCGCCAGCAGCTTGGAAGGGGTCCCTGGAAACACCATATATTTT. Protein sequence: CASSLEGVPGNTIYF.

This clonotype has only a few counts. The V and J genes are TRBV18 and TRBJ2-1, with 9 bases aligning to TRBD1. Trimming took 6 bases from V and 3 from J; bases not matched to a gene: 9. The V gene's germline CDR1 is KGHSH and CDR2 LQKENI. The CDR3 extends over 16 amino acids. CDR3 protein: CASSLRDRVNYNEQFF. The CDR3 bases are TGTGCCAGCTCCCTCCGGGACAGGGTAAACTACAATGAGCAGTTCTTC.

The chain carries TRBV6-1 and TRBJ2-7, with D perhaps TRBD1 (6 bases). Germline CDR1 is MNHNS and CDR2 is SASEGT. Trimming pared 6 bases from V and 5 bases from J, leaving 20 bases between. The CDR3 contains 15 residues. The CDR3 sequence is CASSLLQGIVHEQYF. The CDR3 DNA reads TGTGCCAGCAGCCTACTACAGGGAATAGTCCACGAGCAGTACTTC.

The chain carries TRBV6-2 or TRBV6-3 and TRBJ2-7; 9 bases map to TRBD1. V was clipped by 5 bases and J by 1 base; unmatched bases: 9. The CDR3 spans 16 residues. CDR1 is MNHEY and CDR2 is SVGEGT in the germline V gene. The CDR3 nucleotides read TGTGCCAGCAGTATACCGCCCGGGACAGGGTCCTACGAGCAGTACTTC. It yields the protein CASSIPPGTGSYEQYF.

This clonotype was recorded a few times. This chain joins TRBV5-1 and TRBJ2-7; perhaps TRBD1 as D (6 bases). Trimming removed 1 base at V and 5 bases at J, with 16 bases between. This CDR3 is built from 15 residues. The germline V gene encodes CDR1 SGHRS and CDR2 YFSETQ. In DNA, the CDR3 is TGCGCCAGCAGCTTGACAGGGCAGGGGTTACACGAGCAGTACTTC. Protein product: CASSLTGQGLHEQYF.

This clonotype was counted a few times. The rearrangement links TRBV5-5 to TRBJ2-1, with D unclear. Germline CDR1 reads SGHKS; CDR2 reads YYEKEE (reference sequence). Trimming cost V 0 bases and J 0 bases, with 10 bases left between them. This CDR3 has 16 residues. DNA of the CDR3: TGTGCCAGCAGCTTGGTGGGCTTGGGCTCCTACAATGAGCAGTTCTTC. Its protein product is CASSLVGLGSYNEQFF.

The table lists this clonotype with many counts. This rearrangement joins TRBV15 to TRBJ2-6, with D perhaps assigned TRBD1 or TRBD2 (6 bases each). The CDR3 has 19 amino acids. V was pared by 1 base and J by 4 bases, with 20 bases between. Germline-derived CDR1 and CDR2 are LNHNV and YYDKDF (reference sequence). In DNA, the CDR3 is TGTGCCACCAGCAGAGTTGGGGGGCGACTGGCTTTAGGGGCCAACGTCCTGACTTTC. Translating it yields CATSRVGGRLALGANVLTF.

V is TRBV5-1 and J is TRBJ2-7; D remains ambiguous. The CDR3 spans 16 residues. CDR1 is SGHRS, CDR2 YFSETQ, per germline. The V gene lost 6 bases and the J gene lost 2 bases, with 21 bases spanning the gap. The CDR3 reads CASTAGPPALPYEQYF. CDR3 coding DNA: TGCGCCAGCACCGCCGGGCCCCCTGCCCTACCCTACGAGCAGTACTTC.

On this clonotype: An end of the junction differs from the germline gene, which may be a read error. V gene TRBV6-1 combines with J gene TRBJ1-1, with no clear D. Germline values: CDR1 MNHNS, CDR2 SASEGT. The CDR3 consists of 14 residues. The CDR3 is CASSRMAVKTEAFF. CDR3 nucleotides: TGTGCCAGCAGCCGGATGGCAGTGAAGACTGAAGCTTTCTTT.

The table lists this clonotype with a few counts. A read error may account for a junction end that differs from germline. The CDR3 loop is CASSLETGSEEQYF. Written as DNA, the CDR3 is TGTGCTAGCAGCCTGGAGACAGGATCAGAGGAGCAGTACTTC. J is TRBJ2-7 and V is TRBV7-7, with D possibly matching TRBD1 (6 bases). Germline loops: CDR1 SSHAT, CDR2 FNYEAQ (reference sequence). This CDR3 has 14 residues.

DNA of the CDR3: TGTGCCAGCAGTCCGGAGACAGGGACTTCTGGAAACACCATATATTTT. It specifies CASSPETGTSGNTIYF. The chain uses TRBV27 and TRBJ1-3; TRBD1 aligns across 7 bases. There are 16 residues in the CDR3. The germline V gene encodes CDR1 MNHEY and CDR2 SMNVEV (reference sequence). Unmatched junction bases numbered 8, after V lost 5 bases and J lost 1 base.

The CDR3 loop is CSANPWRGRSYEQYF. In DNA form, the CDR3 reads TGCAGTGCAAACCCTTGGCGGGGGAGGTCCTACGAGCAGTACTTC. The chain employs TRBV20-1 and TRBJ2-7; 7 positions match TRBD2. This CDR3 region has 15 residues. Germline lookup yields CDR1 DFQATT and CDR2 SNEGSKA (reference sequence). The trim removed 6 bases at V and 1 base at J, leaving 12 bases unmatched.

The rearrangement uses TRBV24-1 and TRBJ1-2; D possibly corresponds to TRBD1 (6 bases). V was pared by 6 bases and J by 6 bases, with 10 bases between. This CDR3 contains 12 residues. Germline lookup yields CDR1 KGHDR and CDR2 SFDVKD. The CDR3 loop is CATSTGRHGYTF. The DNA for the CDR3 is TGTGCCACCAGTACAGGGCGGCATGGCTACACCTTC.

The rearrangement uses TRBV18 and TRBJ2-1; D remains unclear. The CDR3 sequence is 14 residues long. The V and J ends lost 2 bases and 3 bases respectively, with 8 bases between them. Germline CDR1 is KGHSH and CDR2 is LQKENI. In DNA, the CDR3 is TGTGCCAGCTCACCAGCCTCTAGCTACAATGAGCAGTTCTTC. Residues: CASSPASSYNEQFF.

This clonotype was counted only a few times. The chain has TRBV20-1 and TRBJ2-5; TRBD1 is a possible D gene (5 bases). CDR1 is DFQATT and CDR2 is SNEGSKA in the germline V gene (reference sequence). With 5 bases removed from V and 4 bases from J, the gap between germline ends came to 14 bases. The CDR3 sequence is 13 residues long. The CDR3 DNA is TGCAGTGCTCCAGTGGCAGGGCCAGAGACCCAGTACTTC. As protein: CSAPVAGPETQYF.